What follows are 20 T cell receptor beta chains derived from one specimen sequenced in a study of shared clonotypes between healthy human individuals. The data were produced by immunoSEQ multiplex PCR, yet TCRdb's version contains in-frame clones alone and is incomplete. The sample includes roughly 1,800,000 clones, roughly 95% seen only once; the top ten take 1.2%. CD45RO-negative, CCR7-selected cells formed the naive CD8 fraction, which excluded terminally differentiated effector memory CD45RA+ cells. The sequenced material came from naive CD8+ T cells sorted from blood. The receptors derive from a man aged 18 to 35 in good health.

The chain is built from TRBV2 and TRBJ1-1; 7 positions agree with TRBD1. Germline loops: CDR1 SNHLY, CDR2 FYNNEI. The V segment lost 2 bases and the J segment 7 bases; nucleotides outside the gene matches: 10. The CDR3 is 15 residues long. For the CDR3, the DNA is TGTGCCAGCAGTGAAAGGGCAGGGGGGCGAGATGAAGCTTTCTTT. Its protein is CASSERAGGRDEAFF.

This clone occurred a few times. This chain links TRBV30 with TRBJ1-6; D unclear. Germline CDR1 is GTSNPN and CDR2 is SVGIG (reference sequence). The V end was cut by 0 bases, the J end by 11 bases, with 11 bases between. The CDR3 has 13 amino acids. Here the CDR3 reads CAWSVGFTTPLHF. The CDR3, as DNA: TGTGCCTGGAGTGTAGGCTTTACGACACCCCTCCACTTT.

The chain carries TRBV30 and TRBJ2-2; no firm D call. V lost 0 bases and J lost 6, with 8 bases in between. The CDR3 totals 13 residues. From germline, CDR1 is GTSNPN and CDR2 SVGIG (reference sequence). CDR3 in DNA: TGTGCCTGGAGTGTATCGAGCCCCGGGGAGCTGTTTTTT. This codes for CAWSVSSPGELFF.

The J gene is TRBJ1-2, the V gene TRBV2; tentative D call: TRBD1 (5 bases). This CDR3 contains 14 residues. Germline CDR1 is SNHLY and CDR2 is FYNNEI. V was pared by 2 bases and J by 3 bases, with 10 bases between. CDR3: CASSEPEGDYGYTF. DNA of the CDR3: TGTGCCAGCAGTGAACCAGAAGGGGACTATGGCTACACCTTC.

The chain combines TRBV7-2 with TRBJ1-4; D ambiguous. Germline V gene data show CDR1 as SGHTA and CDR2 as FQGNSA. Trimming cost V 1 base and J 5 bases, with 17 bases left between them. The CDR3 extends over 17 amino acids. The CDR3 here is CASSLVGYYDKNEKLFF. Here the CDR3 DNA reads TGTGCCAGCAGCTTAGTGGGATATTATGACAAGAATGAAAAACTGTTTTTT.

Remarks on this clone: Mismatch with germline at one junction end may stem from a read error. The CDR3 here is CASSPSDSFYEQYF. The CDR3 coding sequence is TGTGCTAGCAGCCCCTCGGACAGCTTCTACGAGCAGTACTTC. The gene calls are TRBV7-7 and TRBJ2-7; tentative D call: TRBD1 (6 bases). The germline V gene has CDR1 SSHAT and CDR2 FNYEAQ (reference sequence). The CDR3 covers 14 residues.

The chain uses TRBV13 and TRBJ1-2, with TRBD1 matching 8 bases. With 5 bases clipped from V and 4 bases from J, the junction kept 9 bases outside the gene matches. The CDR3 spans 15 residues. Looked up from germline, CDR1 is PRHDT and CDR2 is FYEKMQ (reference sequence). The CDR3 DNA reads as TGTGCCAGCAGCGCACCGGACAGGGAATTCTATGGCTACACCTTC. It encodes CASSAPDREFYGYTF.

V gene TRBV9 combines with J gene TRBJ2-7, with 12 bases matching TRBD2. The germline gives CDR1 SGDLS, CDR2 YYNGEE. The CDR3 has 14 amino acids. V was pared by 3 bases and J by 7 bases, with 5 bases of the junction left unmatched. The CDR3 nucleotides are TGTGCCAGCAGCGCACTAGCGGGAGGAGGTGAGCAGTACTTC. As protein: CASSALAGGGEQYF.

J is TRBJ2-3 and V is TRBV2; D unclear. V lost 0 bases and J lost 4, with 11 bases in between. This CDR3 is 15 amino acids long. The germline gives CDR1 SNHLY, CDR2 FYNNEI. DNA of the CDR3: TGTGCCAGCAGTGAAGCGCATAAGGGCCCAGATACGCAGTATTTT. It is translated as CASSEAHKGPDTQYF. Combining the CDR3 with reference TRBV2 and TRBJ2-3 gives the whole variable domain EPEVTQTPSHQVTQMGQEVILRCVPISNHLYFYWYRQILGQKVEFLVSFYNNEISEKSEIFDDQFSVERPDGSNFTLKIRSTKLEDSAMYFCASSEAHKGPDTQYFGPGTRLTVL.

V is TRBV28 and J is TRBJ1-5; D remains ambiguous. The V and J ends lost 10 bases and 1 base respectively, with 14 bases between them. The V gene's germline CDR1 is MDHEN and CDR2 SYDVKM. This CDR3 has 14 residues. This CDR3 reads CATQWQPSNQPQHF. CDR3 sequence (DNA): TGTGCCACCCAGTGGCAGCCGAGCAATCAGCCCCAGCATTTT.

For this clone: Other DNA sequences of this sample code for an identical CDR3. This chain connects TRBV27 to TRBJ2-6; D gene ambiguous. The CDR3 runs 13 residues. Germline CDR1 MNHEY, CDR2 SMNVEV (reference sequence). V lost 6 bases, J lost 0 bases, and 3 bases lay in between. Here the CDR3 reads CASSPSGANVLTF. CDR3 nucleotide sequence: TGTGCCAGCAGCCCCTCTGGGGCCAACGTCCTGACTTTC.

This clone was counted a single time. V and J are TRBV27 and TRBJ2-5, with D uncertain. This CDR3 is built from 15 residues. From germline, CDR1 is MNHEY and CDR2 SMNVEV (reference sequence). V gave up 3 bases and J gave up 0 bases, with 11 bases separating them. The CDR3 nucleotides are TGTGCCAGCAGTTTGACGGACGGTCACCAAGAGACCCAGTACTTC. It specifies CASSLTDGHQETQYF.

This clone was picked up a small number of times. The CDR3 is CASSDLAGGFQETQYF. For the CDR3, the DNA is TGTGCCAGCAGCGACTTAGCGGGGGGTTTCCAAGAGACCCAGTACTTC. V usage is TRBV7-9 and J usage is TRBJ2-5; the match to TRBD2 covers 10 bases. V was pared by 5 bases and J by 1 base, with 7 bases of the junction left unmatched. The CDR3 runs 16 residues. From germline, CDR1 is SEHNR and CDR2 FQNEAQ (reference sequence). Filled out from reference TRBV7-9 and TRBJ2-5, the complete variable domain reads DTGVSQNPRHKITKRGQNVTFRCDPISEHNRLYWYRQTLGQGPEFLTYFQNEAQLEKSRLLSDRFSAERPKGSFSTLEIQRTEQGDSAMYLCASSDLAGGFQETQYFGPGTRLLVL.

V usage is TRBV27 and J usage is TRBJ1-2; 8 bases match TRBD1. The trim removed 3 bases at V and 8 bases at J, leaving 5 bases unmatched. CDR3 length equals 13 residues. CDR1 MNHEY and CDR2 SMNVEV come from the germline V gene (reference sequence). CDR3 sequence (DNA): TGTGCCAGCAGTTTTCAACAGGGGGAGGGCTACACCTTC. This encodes CASSFQQGEGYTF.

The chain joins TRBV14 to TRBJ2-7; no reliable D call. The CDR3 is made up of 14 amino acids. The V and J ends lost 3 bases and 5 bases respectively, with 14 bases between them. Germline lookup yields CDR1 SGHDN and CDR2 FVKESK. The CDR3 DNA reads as TGTGCCAGCAGCCAGTTTGGCCTCCCCCACGAGCAGTACTTC. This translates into CASSQFGLPHEQYF.

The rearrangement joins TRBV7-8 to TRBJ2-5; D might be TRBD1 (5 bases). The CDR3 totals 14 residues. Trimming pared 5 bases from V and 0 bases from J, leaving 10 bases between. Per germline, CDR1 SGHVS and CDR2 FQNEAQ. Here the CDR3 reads CASSPHRYQETQYF. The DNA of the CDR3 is TGTGCCAGCAGCCCACACAGGTACCAAGAGACCCAGTACTTC.

DNA of the CDR3: TGTGCCAGCAGGTTTGGGGGCGAGGACTATGGCTACACCTTC. Protein product: CASRFGGEDYGYTF. The V gene is TRBV6-1, the J gene TRBJ1-2; maybe TRBD1 (6 bases). CDR1 is MNHNS and CDR2 is SASEGT in the germline V gene. Between the trimmed V and J ends, which lost 6 bases and 3 bases, there was a span of 14 bases. The CDR3 is 14 residues long.

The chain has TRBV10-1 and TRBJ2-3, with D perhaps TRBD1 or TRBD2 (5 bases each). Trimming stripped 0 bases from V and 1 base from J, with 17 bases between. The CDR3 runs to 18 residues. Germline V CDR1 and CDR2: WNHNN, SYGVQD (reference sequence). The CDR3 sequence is CASSESEAGFQGTDTQYF. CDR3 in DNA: TGCGCCAGCAGTGAGTCGGAGGCAGGGTTTCAAGGCACAGATACGCAGTATTTT.

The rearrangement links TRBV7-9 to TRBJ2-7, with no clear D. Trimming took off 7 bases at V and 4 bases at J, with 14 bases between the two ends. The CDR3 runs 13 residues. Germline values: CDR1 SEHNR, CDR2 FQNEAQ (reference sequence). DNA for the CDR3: TGTGCCAGCACCTTCGCTCTTTCTTACGAGCAGTACTTC. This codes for CASTFALSYEQYF.

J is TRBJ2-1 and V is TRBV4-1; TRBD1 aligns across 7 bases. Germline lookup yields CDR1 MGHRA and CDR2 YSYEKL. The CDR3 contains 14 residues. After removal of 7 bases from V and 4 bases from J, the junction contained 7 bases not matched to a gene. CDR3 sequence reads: CASMLRQGYNEQFF. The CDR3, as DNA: TGCGCCAGCATGTTGAGACAGGGTTACAATGAGCAGTTCTTC.